One sample yielded the 15 T cell receptor beta chains listed below, sequenced in a study of blood T cell repertoires in COVID-19. TCRdb keeps only in-frame clones here, not all; method: immunoSEQ multiplex PCR. Here the sample spans about 170,000 clones, about 90% being singletons. Source material: PBMCs or T cells enriched from blood (not recorded which). Receptors were obtained from a human donor with acute COVID-19. The donor label of this sample is uncertain.

CDR3 DNA sequence: TGTGCCAGCAGTCCTATTCCTGCGGGGGGGCTTCCAGATACGCAGTATTTT. Its protein is CASSPIPAGGLPDTQYF. V is TRBV6-6 and J is TRBJ2-3; 9 nucleotides agree with TRBD2. This CDR3 is built from 17 residues. Germline values: CDR1 MNHNY, CDR2 SVGAGI (reference sequence). V was pared by 5 bases and J by 4 bases, with 13 bases of the junction left unmatched.

This rearrangement joins TRBV19 to TRBJ2-7; TRBD2 aligns across 14 bases. V lost 8 bases, J lost 0 bases, and 9 bases stayed unmatched. This CDR3 contains 17 residues. Germline-derived CDR1 and CDR2 are LNHDA and SQIVND (reference sequence). This chain's CDR3 is CASAGLAGGDRSYEQYF. DNA for the CDR3: TGTGCCAGTGCCGGACTAGCGGGGGGCGACCGCTCCTACGAGCAGTACTTC.

This clone was observed a handful of times. The chain combines TRBV27 with TRBJ1-2; weak D call: TRBD1 (5 bases). In germline, CDR1 is MNHEY, CDR2 SMNVEV (reference sequence). This CDR3 comprises 13 residues. Trimming took off 6 bases at V and 8 bases at J, with 16 bases between the two ends. CDR3: CASRPLKGEGYTF. The CDR3 DNA reads as TGTGCCAGCAGGCCATTAAAAGGGGAAGGCTACACCTTC.

V and J are TRBV7-9 and TRBJ1-1; 11 bases are a match to TRBD1. V trimming: 5 bases; J trimming: 0 bases; junction bases outside the gene matches: 5. The CDR3 runs 16 residues. Germline lookup yields CDR1 SEHNR and CDR2 FQNEAQ (reference sequence). This CDR3 reads CASSHGQGALNTEAFF. In DNA form, the CDR3 reads TGTGCCAGCAGCCACGGACAGGGGGCTCTGAACACTGAAGCTTTCTTT.

The chain employs TRBV5-1 and TRBJ2-7; D may be TRBD2 (6 bases). The CDR3 has 18 residues. Germline V gene data show CDR1 as SGHRS and CDR2 as YFSETQ. With 4 bases removed from V and 2 bases from J, the gap between germline ends came to 25 bases. The CDR3 spells CASSLRPRSGRPTYEQYF. Written as DNA, the CDR3 is TGCGCCAGCAGCCTGAGGCCCCGCAGCGGGCGCCCCACCTACGAGCAGTACTTC.

The table lists this clone with a count of one. The chain links TRBV5-5 to TRBJ1-6, with 7 bases aligning to TRBD1. With 7 bases clipped from V and 10 bases from J, the junction kept 5 bases outside the gene matches. The CDR3 spans 12 residues. Germline V lookup: CDR1 SGHKS, CDR2 YYEKEE (reference sequence). In DNA, the CDR3 is TGTGCCAGCTCTTCAGGGGGATCACCCCTCCACTTT. This sequence encodes CASSSGGSPLHF.

CDR3 in amino acids: CSATVTDTQYF. DNA for the CDR3: TGCAGTGCTACGGTAACAGATACGCAGTATTTT. The rearrangement joins TRBV20-1 to TRBJ2-3; no clear D. The germline gives CDR1 DFQATT, CDR2 SNEGSKA (reference sequence). The CDR3 spans 11 residues. The ends were cut back, 4 bases at V and 3 bases at J, with 5 bases in the middle.

This rearrangement joins TRBV12-5 to TRBJ2-1; 11 nucleotides line up with TRBD2. Trimming at V came to 7 bases and at J to 4 bases, leaving 6 bases not matched to a gene. The CDR3 extends over 15 amino acids. Germline V gives CDR1 LGHNT, CDR2 FRNRAP. The CDR3 DNA sequence: TGTGCTAGTGTCTTACTAGCGGGGGTATACAATGAGCAGTTCTTC. This codes for CASVLLAGVYNEQFF.

This rearrangement joins TRBV2 to TRBJ2-7; 14 nucleotides match TRBD2. CDR3 length: 15 amino acids. Germline CDR1 and CDR2: SNHLY and FYNNEI. J gave up 3 bases and V 6 bases, and 4 bases lay outside the gene matches. The CDR3 nucleotides are TGTGCCAGCAGGGGACTAGCGGGGGACCTCTACGAGCAGTACTTC. Amino acid sequence: CASRGLAGDLYEQYF.

The chain links TRBV6-6 to TRBJ1-6; 11 nucleotides match TRBD1. CDR3 length: 15 residues. V lost 6 bases and J lost 11; bases outside the gene matches: 9. Germline CDR1 MNHNY, CDR2 SVGAGI (reference sequence). DNA of the CDR3: TGTGCCAGCAGCCTAACTCCGGGACAGGGGGCACCCCTCCACTTT. It codes for CASSLTPGQGAPLHF.

The V gene is TRBV2, the J gene TRBJ1-2; no reliable D call. V lost 5 bases and J lost 14, with 15 bases in between. The germline CDR1 and CDR2 sequences are SNHLY and FYNNEI. The CDR3 runs 11 residues. CDR3 residues: CASSFPPPRTF. The CDR3 nucleotides are TGTGCCAGCAGTTTCCCCCCCCCGCGGACCTTC.

The table lists this clone with a count of one. This chain links TRBV19 with TRBJ2-3, with 8 bases aligning to TRBD2. CDR1 and CDR2 (germline): LNHDA, SQIVND (reference sequence). This CDR3 has 18 residues. V shed 5 bases and J 6 bases; nucleotides not matched to a gene: 19. The CDR3 bases are TGTGCCAGTAGTCCTCCCCCCCACCAGCGGGGGATGGACGATACGCAGTATTTT. Amino acids: CASSPPPHQRGMDDTQYF.

CDR3 sequence (DNA): TGTGCCAGCAGGAGTTACCGACAGATTAATGAAAAACTGTTTTTT. It encodes CASRSYRQINEKLFF. The V call is TRBV5-8, the J call TRBJ1-4, with a weak D call TRBD1 (5 bases). V gave up 5 bases and J gave up 4 bases, with 15 bases separating them. The CDR3 totals 15 residues. Germline V gene sequence: CDR1 SGHTS, CDR2 YDEGEE.

The chain links TRBV30 to TRBJ1-3; D not certain. Between the trimmed V and J ends, which lost 2 bases and 2 bases, there was a span of 7 bases. The CDR3 has 13 amino acids. Germline assignment: CDR1 GTSNPN and CDR2 SVGIG (reference sequence). The CDR3 sequence: CAWSTQTGNTIYF. CDR3 coding DNA: TGTGCCTGGAGTACACAGACTGGAAACACCATATATTTT.

The chain is built from TRBV5-6 and TRBJ2-3; unclear D gene. This CDR3 is 16 amino acids long. The germline V and J ends were trimmed by 2 bases and 3 bases, with 16 bases remaining between them. Germline loops: CDR1 SGHDT, CDR2 YYEEEE. The CDR3 DNA reads as TGTGCCAGCAGCTTTCAAATAAGTGTGAGGACAGATACGCAGTATTTT. It translates to CASSFQISVRTDTQYF.